This T cell receptor beta chain was observed in a study of patients and donors after allogeneic stem cell transplantation. This clonotype was observed at least ten times. Germline lookup yields CDR1 MGHRA and CDR2 YSYEKL. The CDR3 length is 18 residues. V lost 0 bases to trimming and J lost 0 bases, with 15 bases between them. TCRdb analysed the RT-PCR reads with MiXCR anew, one entry per CDR3 protein. The data show about 72,000 distinct CDR3 sequences, with 26% seen just once and approximately 26% held by the top ten. The sample comprised blood, either unsorted or a sorted T cell fraction (not recorded which). This clonotype was sampled from a human donor who was either an allogeneic HSCT recipient or a stem cell or donor lymphocyte infusion donor (not recorded which). It is not recorded whose cells these are; they may come from a transplant donor. The chain employs TRBV4-1 and TRBJ1-5; no firm D call. The CDR3 loop reads CASSQEGRSLYSNQPQHF. The CDR3 nucleotides read TGCGCCAGCAGCCAAGAAGGACGGAGTCTATATAGCAATCAGCCCCAGCATTTT.